This TCR beta chain was captured by sequencing in a study of cytomegalovirus exposure and HLA in healthy donors. PCR primers comprised 60 Vbeta and 13 Jbeta primers. Profiling relied on immunoSEQ multiplex PCR, and the TCRdb table lists in-frame clones only, not all of them. The sample yields 70,000 to 100,000 clones, more than 75% seen once. The CDR3 extends over 13 amino acids. Germline V gene lookup returns CDR1 SGHDT and CDR2 YYEEEE. Study conclusions and caveats: Overall, roughly 160 TCR beta chains were annotated as cytomegalovirus-associated.

Notes on this clone: What it binds is not known.

Sequencing was performed on PBMCs. The rearrangement uses TRBV5-6 and TRBJ2-5, with TRBD1 matching over 7 bases. The DNA end favors TRBJ2-7, so the J call may be wrong. The clonotype originates from a woman between 50 and 59 years old in good health and CMV-seropositive. CDR3 loop: CASSRFQGDEQYF. The DNA of the CDR3 is TGTGCCAGCAGCCGGTTTCAGGGGGACGAGCAGTACTTC.